This T cell receptor (beta chain) comes out of a study of vaccination and CD4 T cells after COVID-19. The Oncomine TCR Beta short-read assay generated sequence data from the DNA of cultured CD4+ T cells. TCRdb used MiXCR to reprocess the PCR reads, holding one entry per CDR3 protein. The table has about 20,000 distinct CDR3 sequences, about 80% seen once. With respect to this clonotype: The target antigen is unknown.

Per germline, CDR1 LNHNV and CDR2 YYDKDF (reference sequence). Trimming cost V 8 bases and J 2 bases, with 11 bases left between them. CDR3 length: 13 residues. Specified treatment: roughly 11-day PBMC culture with coronavirus spike peptide pools or control peptides (ViraFEST assay). This TCR was sampled from a human donor who received a COVID-19 vaccine. This chain joins TRBV15 and TRBJ2-3; a possible D gene is TRBD2 (6 bases). The input for sequencing was CD4+ T cells from blood, cultured in vitro, taken after SARS-CoV-2 vaccination. CDR3: CATSAGSTDTQYF. The CDR3 coding sequence is TGTGCCACCTCAGCGGGTTCCACAGATACGCAGTATTTT. The variable domain in full, with the rest retrieved from reference TRBV15 and TRBJ2-3, is DAMVIQNPRYQVTQFGKPVTLSCSQTLNHNVMYWYQQKSSQAPKLLFHYYDKDFNNEADTPDNFQSRRPNTSFCFLDIRSPGLGDTAMYLCATSAGSTDTQYFGPGTRLTVL.